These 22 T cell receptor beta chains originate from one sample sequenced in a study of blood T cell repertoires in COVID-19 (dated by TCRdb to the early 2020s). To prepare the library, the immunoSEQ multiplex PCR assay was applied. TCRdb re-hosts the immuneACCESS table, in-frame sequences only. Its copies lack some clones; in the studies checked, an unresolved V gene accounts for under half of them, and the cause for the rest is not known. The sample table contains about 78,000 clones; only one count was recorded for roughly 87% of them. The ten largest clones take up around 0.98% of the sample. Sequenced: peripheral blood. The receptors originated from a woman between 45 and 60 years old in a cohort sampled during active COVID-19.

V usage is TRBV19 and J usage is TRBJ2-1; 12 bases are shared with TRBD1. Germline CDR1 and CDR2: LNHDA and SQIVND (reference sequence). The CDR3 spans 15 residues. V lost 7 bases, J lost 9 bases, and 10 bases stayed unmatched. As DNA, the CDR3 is TGTGCCAGTAAAACAGGGACAGGGGGCAAGAGTGAGCAGTTCTTC. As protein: CASKTGTGGKSEQFF. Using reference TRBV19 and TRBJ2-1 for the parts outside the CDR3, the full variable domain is DGGITQSPKYLFRKEGQNVTLSCEQNLNHDAMYWYRQDPGQGLRLIYYSQIVNDFQKGDIAEGYSVSREKKESFPLTVTSAQKNPTAFYLCASKTGTGGKSEQFFGPGTRLTVL.

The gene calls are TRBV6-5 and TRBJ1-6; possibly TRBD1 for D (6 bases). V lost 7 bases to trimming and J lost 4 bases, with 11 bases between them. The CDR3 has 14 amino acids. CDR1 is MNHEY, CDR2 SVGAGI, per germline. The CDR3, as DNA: TGTGCCAGCAAGGACAGCGGATATAATTCACCCCTCCACTTT. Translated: CASKDSGYNSPLHF.

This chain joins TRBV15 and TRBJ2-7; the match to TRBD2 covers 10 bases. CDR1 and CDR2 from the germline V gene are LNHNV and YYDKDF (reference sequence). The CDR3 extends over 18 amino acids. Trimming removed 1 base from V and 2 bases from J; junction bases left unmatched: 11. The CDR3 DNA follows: TGTGCCACCAGCAGAGCCCAGTGGAGCGGGAGGGCAACCTACGAGCAGTACTTC. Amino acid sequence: CATSRAQWSGRATYEQYF.

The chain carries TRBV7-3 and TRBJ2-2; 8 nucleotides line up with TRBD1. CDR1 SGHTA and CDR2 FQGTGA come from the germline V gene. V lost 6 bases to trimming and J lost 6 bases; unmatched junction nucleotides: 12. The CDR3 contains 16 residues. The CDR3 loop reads CASSLAYRTGPGELFF. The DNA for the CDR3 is TGTGCCAGCAGTCTCGCCTACCGGACAGGGCCCGGGGAGCTGTTTTTT.

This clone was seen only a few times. Here the CDR3 DNA reads TGTGCCTGGAGGGTAGCGGGGCCTTACGAGCAGTACTTC. Its translation: CAWRVAGPYEQYF. The genes are TRBV30 and TRBJ2-7, with TRBD2 matching 8 bases. The CDR3 is 13 residues long. The ends lost 3 bases at V and 4 bases at J; junction bases unmatched: 5. The V gene's germline CDR1 is GTSNPN and CDR2 SVGIG (reference sequence).

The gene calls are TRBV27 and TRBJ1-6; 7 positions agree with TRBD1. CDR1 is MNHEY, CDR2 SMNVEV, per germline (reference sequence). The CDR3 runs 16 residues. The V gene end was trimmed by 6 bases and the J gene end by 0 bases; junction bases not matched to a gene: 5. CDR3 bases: TGTGCCAGCAGGTGGGACAGCCCCTCCTATAATTCACCCCTCCACTTT. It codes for CASRWDSPSYNSPLHF.

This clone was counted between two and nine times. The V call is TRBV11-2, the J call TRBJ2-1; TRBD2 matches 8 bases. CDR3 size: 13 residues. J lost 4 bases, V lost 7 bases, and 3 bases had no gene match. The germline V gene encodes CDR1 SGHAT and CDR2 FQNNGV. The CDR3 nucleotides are TGTGCCAGCACCGGGGGGGAATACAATGAGCAGTTCTTC. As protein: CASTGGEYNEQFF.

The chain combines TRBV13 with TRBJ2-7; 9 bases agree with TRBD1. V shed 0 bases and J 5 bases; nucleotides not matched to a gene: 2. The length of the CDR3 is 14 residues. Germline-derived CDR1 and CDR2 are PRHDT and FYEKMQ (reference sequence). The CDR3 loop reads CASSLGDRGDEQYF. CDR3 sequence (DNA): TGTGCCAGCAGCTTAGGGGACAGGGGAGACGAGCAGTACTTC.

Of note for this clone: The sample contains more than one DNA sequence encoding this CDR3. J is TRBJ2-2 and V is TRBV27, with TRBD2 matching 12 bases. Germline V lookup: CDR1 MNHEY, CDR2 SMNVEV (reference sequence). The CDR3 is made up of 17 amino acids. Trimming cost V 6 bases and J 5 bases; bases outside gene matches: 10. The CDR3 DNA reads TGTGCCAGCAGCCCCCTCCTAGCGGGAGGGCCGACCGGGGAGCTGTTTTTT. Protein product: CASSPLLAGGPTGELFF.

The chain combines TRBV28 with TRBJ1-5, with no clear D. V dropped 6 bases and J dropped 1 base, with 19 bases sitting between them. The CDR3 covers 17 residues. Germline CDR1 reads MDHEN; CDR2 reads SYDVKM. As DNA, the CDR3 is TGTGCCAGCAGACGGCACAGCACGGTACGGAGCAATCAGCCCCAGCATTTT. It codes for CASRRHSTVRSNQPQHF.

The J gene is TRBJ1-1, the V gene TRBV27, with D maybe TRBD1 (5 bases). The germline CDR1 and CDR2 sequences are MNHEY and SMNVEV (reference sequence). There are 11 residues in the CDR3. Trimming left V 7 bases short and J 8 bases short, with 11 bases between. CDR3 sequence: CASTAGSEAFF. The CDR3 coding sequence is TGTGCCAGCACCGCAGGGTCCGAAGCTTTCTTT.

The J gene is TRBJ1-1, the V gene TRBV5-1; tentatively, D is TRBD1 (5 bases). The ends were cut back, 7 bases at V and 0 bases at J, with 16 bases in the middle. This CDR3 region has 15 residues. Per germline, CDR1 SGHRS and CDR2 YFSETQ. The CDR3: CASSPTGHMNTEAFF. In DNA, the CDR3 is TGCGCCAGCTCCCCTACCGGACATATGAACACTGAAGCTTTCTTT.

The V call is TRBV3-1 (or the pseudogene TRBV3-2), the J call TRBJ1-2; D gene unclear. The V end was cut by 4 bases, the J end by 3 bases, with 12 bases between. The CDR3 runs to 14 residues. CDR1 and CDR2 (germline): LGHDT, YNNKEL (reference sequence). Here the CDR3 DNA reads TGTGCCAGCAGCCCCTCCGCCGGGGACTATGGCTACACCTTC. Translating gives CASSPSAGDYGYTF.

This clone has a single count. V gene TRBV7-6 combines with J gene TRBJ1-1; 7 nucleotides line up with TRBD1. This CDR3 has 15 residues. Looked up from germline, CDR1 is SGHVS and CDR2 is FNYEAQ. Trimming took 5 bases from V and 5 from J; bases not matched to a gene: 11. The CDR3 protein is CASSVITGVGTEAFF. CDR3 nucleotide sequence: TGTGCCAGCAGCGTGATAACAGGGGTGGGGACTGAAGCTTTCTTT.

In nucleotides, the CDR3 is TGTGCCAGCAGCCCGGGGGGCTGGGAGCAGTACTTC. It encodes CASSPGGWEQYF. The chain links TRBV14 to TRBJ2-7; D might be TRBD2 (7 bases). Trimming took 4 bases from V and 7 from J, leaving 11 bases between them. Germline V gives CDR1 SGHDN, CDR2 FVKESK. The CDR3 sequence is 12 residues long.

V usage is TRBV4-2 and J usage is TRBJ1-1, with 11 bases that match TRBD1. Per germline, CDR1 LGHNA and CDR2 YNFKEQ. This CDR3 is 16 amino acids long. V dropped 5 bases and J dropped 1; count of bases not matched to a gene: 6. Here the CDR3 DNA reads TGTGCCAGCAGCTGGACAGGGGGCGAAAAGAACACTGAAGCTTTCTTT. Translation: CASSWTGGEKNTEAFF.

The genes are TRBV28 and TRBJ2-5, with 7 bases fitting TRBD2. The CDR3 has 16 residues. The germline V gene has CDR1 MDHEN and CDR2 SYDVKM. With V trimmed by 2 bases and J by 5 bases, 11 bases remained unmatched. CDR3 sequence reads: CASSLTGGSPGETQYF. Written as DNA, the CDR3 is TGTGCCAGCAGTTTAACGGGCGGGAGCCCCGGGGAGACCCAGTACTTC.

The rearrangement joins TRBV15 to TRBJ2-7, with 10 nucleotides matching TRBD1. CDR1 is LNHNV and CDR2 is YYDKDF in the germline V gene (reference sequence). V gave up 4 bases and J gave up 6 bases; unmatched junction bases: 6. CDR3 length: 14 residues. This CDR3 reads CATSTGQGTREQYF. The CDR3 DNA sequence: TGTGCCACCAGCACGGGACAGGGGACCCGCGAGCAGTACTTC.

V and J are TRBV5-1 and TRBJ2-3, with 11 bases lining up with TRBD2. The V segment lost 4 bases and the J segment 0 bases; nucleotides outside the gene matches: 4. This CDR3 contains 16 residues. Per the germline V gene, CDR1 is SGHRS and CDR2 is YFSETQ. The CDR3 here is CASSGGTSGSTDTQYF. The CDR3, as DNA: TGCGCCAGCAGCGGGGGGACTAGCGGTAGCACAGATACGCAGTATTTT.

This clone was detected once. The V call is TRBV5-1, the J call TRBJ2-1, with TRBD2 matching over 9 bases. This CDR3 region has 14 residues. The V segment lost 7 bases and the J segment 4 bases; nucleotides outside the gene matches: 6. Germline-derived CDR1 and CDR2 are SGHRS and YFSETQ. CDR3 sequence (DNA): TGCGCCAGCGGTCTAGCGGGAAGATACAATGAGCAGTTCTTC. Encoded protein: CASGLAGRYNEQFF.

The CDR3 loop is CASSVGSTGISYEQYF. CDR3 nucleotide sequence: TGTGCCAGCAGCGTAGGGTCTACGGGGATCTCCTACGAGCAGTACTTC. The gene calls are TRBV9 and TRBJ2-7, with D tentatively TRBD2 (5 bases). The V end was cut by 0 bases, the J end by 0 bases, with 13 bases between. Germline V gene data show CDR1 as SGDLS and CDR2 as YYNGEE. The CDR3 length is 16 residues. Full variable domain (remainder filled in from reference TRBV9 and TRBJ2-7): DSGVTQTPKHLITATGQRVTLRCSPRSGDLSVYWYQQSLDQGLQFLIQYYNGEERAKGNILERFSAQQFPDLHSELNLSSLELGDSALYFCASSVGSTGISYEQYFGPGTRLTVT.

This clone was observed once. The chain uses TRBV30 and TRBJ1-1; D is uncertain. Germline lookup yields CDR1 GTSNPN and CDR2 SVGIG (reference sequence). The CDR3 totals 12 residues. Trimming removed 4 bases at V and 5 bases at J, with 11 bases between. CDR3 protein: CAWNPTGTEAFF. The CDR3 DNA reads TGTGCCTGGAACCCCACGGGGACTGAAGCTTTCTTT.